This TCR beta chain was captured by sequencing in a study of cytomegalovirus exposure and HLA in healthy donors. Notes on this clone: Antigen unknown.

The CDR3 extends over 13 amino acids. Trimming removed 2 bases from V and 3 bases from J, with 6 bases in between. The V gene's germline CDR1 is SGDLS and CDR2 YYNGEE. Study-wide results and caveats: The study had only CMV serostatus as immune exposure information. A missense variant in DCLRE1C was later tied to TCR beta V- and J-gene trimming.

PCR used 60 Vbeta primers and 13 Jbeta primers. Generated by immunoSEQ multiplex PCR, the TCRdb table keeps only in-frame clones and is missing some. The sample lists about 63,000 clones, 73% occurring once. The specimen sequenced was PBMCs. The clonotype was recovered from a man aged 50 to 60 in good health and CMV-seronegative. The chain recombines TRBV9 with TRBJ2-1; a possible D gene is TRBD2 (5 bases). CDR3 protein: CASSVGSYNEQFF. DNA for the CDR3: TGTGCCAGCAGCGTTGGGAGCTACAATGAGCAGTTCTTC.